The clone carrying this T cell receptor (beta chain) is called medium-sized (0.01 to 0.1%) based on its frequency. Its specificity is unknown. V trimming: 3 bases; J trimming: 3 bases; junction bases outside the gene matches: 0. The CDR3 spans 13 residues. Germline loops: CDR1 MRHNA, CDR2 SNTAGT. Both 60 Vbeta primers and 13 Jbeta primers went into the PCR. Original methodology: Approximately 11 million shared chains were among the approximately 82 million unique TCR beta chains that a later analysis counted. The protocol was immunoSEQ multiplex PCR, while the TCRdb copy is restricted to in-frame clones and leaves out a portion. The DNA was the basis for D and trimming; V, J and clone size are from that table. This repertoire includes some 30,000 clones. The data were obtained in a study of cytomegalovirus exposure and HLA in healthy donors. Study as a whole: Of roughly 400 genotyped donors, around 80% grouped in the Caucasian-associated ancestry cluster. Study-level findings and limits: Sequences of the TCR beta chain were said to predict the HLA-A and HLA-B alleles of most subjects accurately.

The rearrangement joins TRBV6-4 to TRBJ2-3, with 7 nucleotides matching TRBD2. The sequencing sample was made of PBMCs. The clonotype was recovered from a man in his forties in good health and CMV-seronegative. The CDR3 DNA reads as TGTGCCAGCAGTGAGCGGGAGACAGATACGCAGTATTTT. Its translation: CASSERETDTQYF.